This T cell receptor beta chain was sequenced in a study of blood T cell repertoires in COVID-19. Study context: T cells, B-cell-depleted T cells, or PBMCs supplied cDNA or gDNA.

V was pared by 0 bases and J by 10 bases, with 7 bases between. CDR3 length: 13 residues. Per germline, CDR1 WNHNN and CDR2 SYGVQD (reference sequence). Sequencing used immunoSEQ multiplex PCR; TCRdb keeps in-frame clones, though not all of them. The sample has around 280,000 clones, 85% to 90% seen once; the top ten hold about 10%. Patients from Seattle were sampled longitudinally, starting during active infection. This clone was seen only once. This clonotype was sampled from a woman aged 30 to 39 with COVID-19, enrolled during active disease. The J gene is TRBJ1-6, the V gene TRBV10-1; D remains ambiguous. Material for sequencing was peripheral blood. DNA of the CDR3: TGCGCCAGCAGTGAGTCCGCGAGGTCACCCCTCCACTTT. It translates to CASSESARSPLHF.